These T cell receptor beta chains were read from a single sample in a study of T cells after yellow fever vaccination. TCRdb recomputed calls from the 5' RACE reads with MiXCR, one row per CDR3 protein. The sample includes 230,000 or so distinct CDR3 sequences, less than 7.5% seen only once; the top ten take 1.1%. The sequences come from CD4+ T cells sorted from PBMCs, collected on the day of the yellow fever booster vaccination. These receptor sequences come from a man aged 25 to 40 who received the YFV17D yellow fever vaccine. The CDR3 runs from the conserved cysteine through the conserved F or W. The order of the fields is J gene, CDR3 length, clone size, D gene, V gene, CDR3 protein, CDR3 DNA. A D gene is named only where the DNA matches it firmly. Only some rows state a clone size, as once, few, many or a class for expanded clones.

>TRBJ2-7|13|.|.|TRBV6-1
CASTAGTPGEQYF
TGTGCCAGCACCGCCGGGACGCCGGGCGAGCAGTACTTC
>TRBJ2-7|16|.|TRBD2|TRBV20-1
CSARTSASGSLYEQYF
TGCAGTGCTAGAACTTCGGCTAGCGGGAGTCTCTACGAGCAGTACTTC
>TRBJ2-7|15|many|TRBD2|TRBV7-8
CASSFALAVVYEQYF
TGTGCCAGCAGCTTCGCCCTAGCGGTGGTCTACGAGCAGTACTTC
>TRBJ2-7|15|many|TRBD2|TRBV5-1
CASSLRLASPYEQYF
TGCGCCAGCAGCTTGCGACTAGCGTCACCCTACGAGCAGTACTTC
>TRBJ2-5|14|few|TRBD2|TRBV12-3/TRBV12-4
CASSLSGREETQYF
TGTGCCAGCAGTCTTAGCGGGAGGGAAGAGACCCAGTACTTC
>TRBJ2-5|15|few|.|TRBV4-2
CASSHLFGPEETQYF
TGTGCCAGCAGCCACCTCTTCGGGCCCGAAGAGACCCAGTACTTC
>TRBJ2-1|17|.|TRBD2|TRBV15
CATSRGTGTSGNNEQFF
TGTGCCACCAGCAGAGGAACCGGGACTAGCGGAAACAATGAGCAGTTCTTC
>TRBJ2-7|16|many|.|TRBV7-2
CASSFSGTVVFYEQYF
TGTGCCAGCAGCTTTTCGGGGACTGTCGTTTTCTACGAGCAGTACTTC
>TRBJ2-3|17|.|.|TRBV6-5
CASSYGRGGGSTDTQYF
TGTGCCAGCAGTTACGGTAGGGGGGGCGGAAGCACAGATACGCAGTATTTT
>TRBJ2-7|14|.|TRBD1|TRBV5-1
CASSARDRAAEQYF
TGCGCCAGCAGCGCCCGGGACAGGGCCGCCGAGCAGTACTTC
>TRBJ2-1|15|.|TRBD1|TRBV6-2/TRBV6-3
CASSSPGQGANEQFF
TGTGCCAGCAGTTCACCGGGACAGGGGGCGAATGAGCAGTTCTTC
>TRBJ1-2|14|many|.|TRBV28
CASSPPGLPYGYTF
TGTGCCAGCAGTCCCCCGGGCCTGCCCTATGGCTACACCTTC
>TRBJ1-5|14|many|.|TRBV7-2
CASSLRAGDQPQHF
TGTGCCAGCAGCTTAAGGGCTGGGGATCAGCCCCAGCATTTT
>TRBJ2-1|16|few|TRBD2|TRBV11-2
CASSFKTSAGRNEQFF
TGTGCCAGCAGCTTCAAGACTAGTGCCGGGAGGAATGAGCAGTTCTTC
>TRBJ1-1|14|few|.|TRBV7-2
CASSDQGLGTEAFF
TGTGCCAGCAGCGACCAGGGCTTAGGCACTGAAGCTTTCTTT
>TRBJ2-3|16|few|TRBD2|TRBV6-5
CASSYSRLAGGATQYF
TGTGCCAGCAGTTACTCGAGGCTAGCGGGGGGTGCTACGCAGTATTTT
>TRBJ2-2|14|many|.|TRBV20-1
CSARGLLVTGELFF
TGCAGTGCTAGAGGGCTACTTGTCACCGGGGAGCTGTTTTTT
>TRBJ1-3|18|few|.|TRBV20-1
CSAGYRATKGHSGNTIYF
TGCAGTGCCGGATACAGGGCGACAAAAGGGCACTCTGGAAACACCATATATTTT
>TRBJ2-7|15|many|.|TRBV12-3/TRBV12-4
CASIPPSLLFYEQYF
TGTGCCAGCATCCCTCCCAGTCTCCTTTTCTACGAGCAGTACTTC
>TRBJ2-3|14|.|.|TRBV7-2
CASSLERLTDTQYF
TGTGCCAGCAGCTTAGAAAGACTCACAGATACGCAGTATTTT
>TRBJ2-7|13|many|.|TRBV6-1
CASSEERVGEQYF
TGTGCCAGCAGTGAAGAGAGGGTGGGCGAGCAGTACTTC
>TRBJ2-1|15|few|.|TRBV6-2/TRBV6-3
CASSLAGGVIYEQFF
TGTGCCAGCAGTTTAGCAGGGGGGGTAATATATGAGCAGTTCTTC
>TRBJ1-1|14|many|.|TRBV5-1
CASSLMGRDTEAFF
TGCGCCAGCAGCTTGATGGGCAGGGACACTGAAGCTTTCTTT
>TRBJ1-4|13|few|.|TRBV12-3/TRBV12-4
CASSQREWEKLFF
TGTGCCAGCAGCCAGCGTGAGTGGGAAAAACTGTTTTTT
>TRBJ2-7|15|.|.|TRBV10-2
CASRGGASAPYEQYF
TGCGCCAGCAGGGGTGGGGCTAGCGCTCCCTACGAGCAGTACTTC
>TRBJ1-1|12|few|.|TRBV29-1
CSVIRGNTEAFF
TGCAGCGTTATACGAGGGAACACTGAAGCTTTCTTT
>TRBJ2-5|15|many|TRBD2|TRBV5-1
CASSSGLAEEETQYF
TGCGCCAGCAGCTCGGGACTAGCGGAAGAAGAGACCCAGTACTTC
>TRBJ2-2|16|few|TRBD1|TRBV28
CASSFLDRRGGGELFF
TGTGCCAGCAGTTTCCTGGACAGGCGTGGGGGCGGGGAGCTGTTTTTT
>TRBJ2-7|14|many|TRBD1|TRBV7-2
CASSPGQGNYEQYF
TGTGCCAGCAGCCCGGGACAGGGAAACTACGAGCAGTACTTC
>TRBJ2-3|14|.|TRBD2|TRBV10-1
CASSSRGGPDTQYF
TGCGCCAGCAGCAGCCGCGGGGGGCCAGATACGCAGTATTTT
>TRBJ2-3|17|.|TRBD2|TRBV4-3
CASSSHRGASGTDTQYF
TGCGCCAGCAGCTCCCACCGGGGCGCTAGCGGGACAGATACGCAGTATTTT
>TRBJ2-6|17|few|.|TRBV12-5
CASGISGQSSGANVLTF
TGTGCTAGTGGTATATCCGGACAGAGCTCTGGGGCCAACGTCCTGACTTTC
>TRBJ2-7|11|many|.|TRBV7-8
CASSLSIEQYF
TGTGCCAGCAGCCTATCTATTGAGCAGTACTTC
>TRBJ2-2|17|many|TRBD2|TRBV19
CASRRTGTSGDTGELFF
TGTGCCAGTAGGAGAACCGGGACTAGCGGAGACACCGGGGAGCTGTTTTTT
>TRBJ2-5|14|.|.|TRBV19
CASSIRDVQETQYF
TGTGCCAGTAGTATTAGGGACGTCCAAGAGACCCAGTACTTC
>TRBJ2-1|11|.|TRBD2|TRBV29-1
CSVDVGGVQFF
TGCAGCGTTGATGTTGGGGGGGTCCAGTTCTTC
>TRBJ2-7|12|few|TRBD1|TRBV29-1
CSAKTGVDEQYF
TGCAGCGCTAAGACAGGGGTGGACGAGCAGTACTTC
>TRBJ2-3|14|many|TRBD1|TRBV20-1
CSARGTGIGDTQYF
TGCAGTGCTAGAGGGACAGGGATAGGAGATACGCAGTATTTT
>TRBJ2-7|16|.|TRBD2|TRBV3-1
CASSQLAGSARYEQYF
TGTGCCAGCAGCCAGTTAGCGGGAAGCGCACGCTACGAGCAGTACTTC
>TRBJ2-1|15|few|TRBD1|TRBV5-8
CASSFADRLNNEQFF
TGTGCCAGCAGCTTTGCGGACAGGCTAAACAATGAGCAGTTCTTC
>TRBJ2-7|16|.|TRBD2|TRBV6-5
CASSQGSVAGTYEQYF
TGTGCCAGCAGCCAAGGCTCGGTAGCGGGGACCTACGAGCAGTACTTC
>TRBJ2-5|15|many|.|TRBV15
CATSKRATYQETQYF
TGTGCCACCAGCAAAAGAGCCACGTACCAAGAGACCCAGTACTTC
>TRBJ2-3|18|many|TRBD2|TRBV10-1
CASSESGTSGRAPDTQYF
TGCGCCAGCAGTGAGTCGGGGACTAGCGGGAGGGCCCCGGATACGCAGTATTTT
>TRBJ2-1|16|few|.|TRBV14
CASSPDTGGWYNEQFF
TGTGCCAGCAGCCCCGACACCGGGGGATGGTACAATGAGCAGTTCTTC
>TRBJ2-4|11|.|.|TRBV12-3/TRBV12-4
CASSFGDIQYF
TGTGCCAGCAGTTTCGGGGACATTCAGTACTTC
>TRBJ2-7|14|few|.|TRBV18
CASSPRDGSYEQYF
TGTGCCAGCTCACCGAGGGACGGTTCCTACGAGCAGTACTTC
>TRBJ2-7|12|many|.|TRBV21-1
CASSKVSCEQYF
TGTGCCAGCAGCAAAGTTTCCTGCGAGCAGTACTTC
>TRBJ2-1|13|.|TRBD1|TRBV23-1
CASRGHRGNEQFF
TGCGCCAGCAGGGGGCACAGGGGGAATGAGCAGTTCTTC
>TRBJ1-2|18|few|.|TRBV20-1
CSARDVGARHSSNYGYTF
TGCAGTGCTAGAGATGTAGGGGCCAGGCACTCGTCTAACTATGGCTACACCTTC
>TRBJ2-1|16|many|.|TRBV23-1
CATSHDTKDSGGEQFF
TGCGCCACCAGTCACGATACAAAAGACAGCGGCGGTGAGCAGTTCTTC
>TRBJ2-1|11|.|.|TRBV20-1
CSARVPDEQFF
TGCAGTGCCAGAGTCCCGGATGAGCAGTTCTTC
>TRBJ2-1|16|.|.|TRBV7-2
CASSLLSASVYNEQFF
TGTGCCAGCAGCCTTCTTAGCGCGAGCGTGTACAATGAGCAGTTCTTC
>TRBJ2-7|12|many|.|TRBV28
CASRGTLYEQYF
TGTGCCAGCAGAGGGACTCTCTACGAGCAGTACTTC
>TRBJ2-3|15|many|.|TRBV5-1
CASSPHVEGTDTQYF
TGCGCCAGCAGCCCACACGTGGAGGGCACAGATACGCAGTATTTT